This TCR beta chain was identified in a study of CD8+ T cells in alopecia areata. Overall study findings and caveats: Clonality in lesional scalp, especially alopecia totalis/universalis, exceeded that of normal scalp.

J lost 5 bases, V lost 5 bases, and 7 bases had no gene match. The CDR3 contains 16 residues. In germline, CDR1 is NSQYPW, CDR2 LRSPGD (reference sequence). Reverse transcription of extracted RNA yielded cDNA, which provided the sequencing template. Generated by immunoSEQ multiplex PCR, the TCRdb table keeps only in-frame clones and is missing some. The profile covers roughly 120,000 clones, none occurring a single time. A few counts support this clone. Its specificity is not known. Gene and germline names: mouse. The CDR3 goes on 4 residues after the read ends, and that part is filled in from the germline J gene.

This receptor was obtained from a C3H/HeJ mouse with alopecia areata. The strain's MHC haplotype is H2-k. Source material: lesional skin. The genes are TRBV1 and TRBJ2-1, with 12 bases identical to TRBD2. The CDR3 sequence: CTCSSRTGGEDAEQFF. Incomplete CDR3 DNA: TGCACCTGCAGTTCCCGGACTGGGGGGGAAGATGCT.